This entry lists 10 T cell receptor beta chains sequenced from one sample in a study of blood T cell repertoires in COVID-19. The assay was immunoSEQ multiplex PCR, and TCRdb's table has in-frame clones only and misses some. The table records approximately 51,000 clones, 70% to 85% of them present only once. Sequenced material: peripheral blood. These TCRs come from a human donor in a cohort sampled during active COVID-19.

This clone is a singleton in its sample. This sequence joins TRBV7-9 and TRBJ1-2; 8 bases agree with TRBD1. The CDR3 covers 14 residues. V lost 1 base and J lost 6; bases outside the gene matches: 4. Germline V CDR1 and CDR2: SEHNR, FQNEAQ (reference sequence). CDR3: CASSLGTGSNGYTF. The CDR3 DNA is TGTGCCAGCAGCTTAGGGACAGGGAGCAATGGCTACACCTTC.

The chain is built from TRBV6-2 or TRBV6-3 and TRBJ1-2, with TRBD1 matching over 7 bases. Germline V CDR1 and CDR2: MNHEY, SVGEGT. The junction had 10 bases not matched to a gene; V was cut back by 7 bases and J by 5 bases. The CDR3 has 14 amino acids. This CDR3 is CASNPEGAEYGYTF. CDR3 DNA: TGTGCCAGCAACCCGGAGGGGGCTGAGTATGGCTACACCTTC.

The chain carries TRBV30 and TRBJ2-3; D is possibly TRBD2 (7 bases). CDR3 length: 15 residues. Germline lookup yields CDR1 GTSNPN and CDR2 SVGIG (reference sequence). Between the trimmed V and J ends, which lost 1 base and 3 bases, there was a span of 14 bases. The DNA for the CDR3 is TGTGCCTGGAGTGAGGGGGGGAAGCCAACAGATACGCAGTATTTT. It codes for CAWSEGGKPTDTQYF. The full variable domain, with the rest looked up from reference TRBV30 and TRBJ2-3, is SQTIHQWPATLVQPVGSPLSLECTVEGTSNPNLYWYRQAAGRGLQLLFYSVGIGQISSEVPQNLSASRPQDRQFILSSKKLLLSDSGFYLCAWSEGGKPTDTQYFGPGTRLTVL.

The chain couples TRBV2 to TRBJ2-7; 7 bases map to TRBD1. Germline CDR1 reads SNHLY; CDR2 reads FYNNEI. V gave up 0 bases and J gave up 2 bases; unmatched junction bases: 7. There are 16 residues in the CDR3. DNA of the CDR3: TGTGCCAGCAGTGAAGCGCTTCCGGGACAGACCTACGAGCAGTACTTC. This translates into CASSEALPGQTYEQYF.

V and J are TRBV9 and TRBJ2-2, with D possibly matching TRBD1 (5 bases). V was shortened by 0 bases and J by 2 bases, with 11 bases between the two germline ends. Germline V lookup: CDR1 SGDLS, CDR2 YYNGEE. The CDR3 covers 16 residues. The DNA of the CDR3 is TGTGCCAGCAGCGTAGGGGGCCGTTCCAACACCGGGGAGCTGTTTTTT. As protein: CASSVGGRSNTGELFF.

The chain is built from TRBV19 and TRBJ2-3, with D tentatively TRBD2 (7 bases). Germline loops: CDR1 LNHDA, CDR2 SQIVND (reference sequence). CDR3 length: 17 amino acids. V was pared by 10 bases and J by 4 bases, with 27 bases between. The CDR3 DNA reads TGTGCCACAGTAGCAGGAGGCTGGGGGGGGCAGGCAGATACGCAGTATTTT. This encodes CATVAGGWGGQADTQYF.

This chain links TRBV29-1 with TRBJ1-1; 7 bases are shared with TRBD1. V dropped 7 bases and J dropped 6; count of bases not matched to a gene: 8. CDR3 length: 12 residues. In germline, CDR1 is SQVTM, CDR2 ANQGSEA. Written as DNA, the CDR3 is TGCAGCGGTCGACAGGGATTGGCTGAAGCTTTCTTT. It specifies CSGRQGLAEAFF.

V is TRBV28 and J is TRBJ2-1; 15 bases agree with TRBD2. The trim removed 4 bases at V and 4 bases at J, leaving 5 bases unmatched. Per germline, CDR1 MDHEN and CDR2 SYDVKM. This CDR3 has 17 amino acids. In DNA, the CDR3 is TGTGCCAGCAGTTCGGGACTAGCGGGAGGCATTTACAATGAGCAGTTCTTC. Translated, it gives CASSSGLAGGIYNEQFF.

V and J are TRBV5-1 and TRBJ2-1; tentatively, D is TRBD2 (6 bases). CDR1 is SGHRS and CDR2 is YFSETQ in the germline V gene. The CDR3 has 16 residues. Trimming took 1 base from V and 1 from J, leaving 12 bases between them. The chain's CDR3 is CASSLKAGRSYNEQFF. CDR3 sequence (DNA): TGCGCCAGCAGCTTGAAGGCGGGAAGATCCTACAATGAGCAGTTCTTC.

This chain uses TRBV4-2 with TRBJ1-3; TRBD1 agrees at 8 bases. With V trimmed by 1 base and J by 2 bases, 7 bases remained unmatched. This CDR3 has 17 residues. The germline CDR1 and CDR2 sequences are LGHNA and YNFKEQ. The CDR3 nucleotides read TGTGCCAGCAGCCAAGGCGGACAGGGTGTACCTGGAAACACCATATATTTT. Its translation is CASSQGGQGVPGNTIYF.